The 8 T cell receptor beta chains reported below all come from one sample, sequenced in a study of T-cell reconstitution after alpha-beta-depleted transplantation in children. Unique molecular identifiers were incorporated when the TCRbeta library was constructed. Each CDR3 protein is one row after TCRdb ran MiXCR on the PCR reads. In the table there are some 600,000 distinct CDR3 sequences, 10% to 15% of which are singletons. The sequenced sample was PBMCs, mostly from graft donor cells, obtained 360 days after TCRalphabeta/CD19-depleted stem cell transplant. These TCRs come from a male patient younger than 18 who had a stem cell transplant for acute myeloid leukemia, so the T cells may come from the graft donor.

This chain joins TRBV11-3 and TRBJ2-5, with unresolved D. Germline-derived CDR1 and CDR2 are SGHNT and YENEEA. The CDR3 loop spans 17 amino acids. With 1 base removed from V and 0 bases from J, the gap between germline ends came to 15 bases. CDR3 amino acids: CASSLVPVGPNQETQYF. For the CDR3, the DNA is TGTGCCAGCAGCTTAGTCCCCGTGGGCCCCAACCAAGAGACCCAGTACTTC.

This clonotype was observed a handful of times. The chain carries TRBV7-2 and TRBJ2-5; maybe TRBD2 (5 bases). The germline CDR1 and CDR2 sequences are SGHTA and FQGNSA. There are 14 residues in the CDR3. Trimming cost V 5 bases and J 2 bases, with 12 bases left between them. CDR3 nucleotides: TGTGCCAGCAGCCACTGGACTGGGCAAGAGACCCAGTACTTC. This codes for CASSHWTGQETQYF.

Turning to this clonotype: An end of the junction does not agree with germline; a read error may underlie this. The rearrangement joins TRBV7-7 to TRBJ2-5; D gene unclear. Germline V CDR1 and CDR2: SSHAT, FNYEAQ (reference sequence). The length of the CDR3 is 14 residues. CDR3 sequence: CASSFSRLQETQYF. The CDR3 DNA follows: TGTGCTAGCAGCTTTTCCCGCCTCCAAGAGACCCAGTACTTC. Variable domain in full (rest from reference TRBV7-7 and TRBJ2-5): GAGVSQSPRYKVTKRGQDVTLRCDPISSHATLYWYQQALGQGPEFLTYFNYEAQPDKSGLPSDRFSAERPEGSISTLTIQRTEQRDSAMYRCASSFSRLQETQYFGPGTRLLVL.

The chain joins TRBV20-1 to TRBJ1-5; D not resolved. The germline V gene has CDR1 DFQATT and CDR2 SNEGSKA (reference sequence). The CDR3 sequence is 13 residues long. V was trimmed by 6 bases and J by 5 bases, leaving 14 bases between them. CDR3 loop: CSALTSHHQPQHF. Here the CDR3 DNA reads TGCAGTGCCCTAACATCTCACCATCAGCCCCAGCATTTT.

This clonotype has just a few counts. The chain combines TRBV11-2 with TRBJ2-3; no definite D call. Germline V CDR1 and CDR2: SGHAT, FQNNGV. The CDR3 is 14 residues long. Trimming left V 5 bases short and J 6 bases short, with 15 bases between. The CDR3 region is CASSTRLPRDTQYF. In DNA form, the CDR3 reads TGTGCCAGCAGCACTCGGCTGCCTCGCGATACGCAGTATTTT.

This clonotype was detected a few times. This chain joins TRBV5-1 and TRBJ1-4; D is undetermined. The CDR3 totals 16 residues. Germline-derived CDR1 and CDR2 are SGHRS and YFSETQ. Trimming pared 0 bases from V and 0 bases from J, leaving 9 bases between. The CDR3 sequence is CASSLGGPSTNEKLFF. CDR3 nucleotides: TGCGCCAGCAGCTTGGGAGGTCCCTCAACTAATGAAAAACTGTTTTTT.

The table lists this clonotype with a few counts. The chain carries TRBV28 and TRBJ2-1; tentatively, D is TRBD1 (6 bases). Trimming took 2 bases from V and 4 from J, leaving 12 bases between them. CDR1 MDHEN and CDR2 SYDVKM come from the germline V gene. This CDR3 region has 15 residues. The CDR3 here is CASSLQAGDYNEQFF. CDR3 sequence (DNA): TGTGCCAGCAGTTTACAGGCAGGGGATTACAATGAGCAGTTCTTC.

A few counts support this clonotype. The chain employs TRBV28 and TRBJ2-7, with D unclear. Trimming removed 10 bases from V and 0 bases from J, with 13 bases in between. Germline V lookup: CDR1 MDHEN, CDR2 SYDVKM. The CDR3 contains 13 residues. Here the CDR3 reads CATLRGHSYEQYF. CDR3 coding DNA: TGTGCCACCCTCCGAGGCCACTCCTACGAGCAGTACTTC.